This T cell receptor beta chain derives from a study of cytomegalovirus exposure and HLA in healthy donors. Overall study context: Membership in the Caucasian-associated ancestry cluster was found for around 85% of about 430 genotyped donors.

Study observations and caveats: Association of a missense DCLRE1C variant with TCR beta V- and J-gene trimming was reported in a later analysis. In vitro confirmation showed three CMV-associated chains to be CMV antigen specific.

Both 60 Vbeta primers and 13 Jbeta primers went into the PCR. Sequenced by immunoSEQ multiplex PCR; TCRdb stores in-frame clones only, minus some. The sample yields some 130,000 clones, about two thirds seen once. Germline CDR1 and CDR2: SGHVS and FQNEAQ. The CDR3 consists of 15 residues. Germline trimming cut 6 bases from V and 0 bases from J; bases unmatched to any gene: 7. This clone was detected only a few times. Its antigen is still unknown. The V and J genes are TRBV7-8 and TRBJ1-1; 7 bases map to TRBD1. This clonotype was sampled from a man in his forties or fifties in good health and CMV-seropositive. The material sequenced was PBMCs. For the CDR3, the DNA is TGTGCCAGCAGACCCCAGGGACAGATGAACACTGAAGCTTTCTTT. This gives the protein CASRPQGQMNTEAFF.